Listed here are 30 T cell receptor beta chains from one sample, sequenced in a study of shared clonotypes between healthy human individuals. The assay was immunoSEQ multiplex PCR, and TCRdb's table has in-frame clones only and misses some. The repertoire holds more than 2 million clones, 85% to 95% seen once, with around 0.13% in the top ten. Sequenced: naive CD4+ T cells sorted from blood. Described subset: CD45RA+ positively selected. All receptors derive from a young man in good health.

The chain is built from TRBV5-1 and TRBJ2-2; no clear D. Trimming shortened V by 0 bases and J by 1 base, and 10 bases separated the two germline ends. CDR1 is SGHRS, CDR2 YFSETQ, per germline. The CDR3 contains 16 residues. The CDR3 nucleotides are TGCGCCAGCAGCTTGGACGGCGTTCTGAACACCGGGGAGCTGTTTTTT. This gives the protein CASSLDGVLNTGELFF.

The CDR3 sequence is CASSLQGAENYGYTF. CDR3 DNA: TGTGCCAGCAGCTTACAAGGGGCCGAGAACTATGGCTACACCTTC. The rearrangement joins TRBV7-8 to TRBJ1-2; tentatively, D is TRBD1 (5 bases). The germline V gene has CDR1 SGHVS and CDR2 FQNEAQ. Trimming stripped 2 bases from V and 2 bases from J, with 12 bases between. There are 15 residues in the CDR3.

This clone was observed once. This sample includes further DNA sequences coding for the same CDR3. The rearrangement joins TRBV9 to TRBJ2-7; D is possibly TRBD1 or TRBD2 (5 bases each). CDR1 SGDLS and CDR2 YYNGEE come from the germline V gene. CDR3 length: 14 amino acids. The ends were cut back, 0 bases at V and 0 bases at J, with 7 bases in the middle. CDR3 in DNA: TGTGCCAGCAGCGTAGAGGGGAGCTCCTACGAGCAGTACTTC. Protein sequence: CASSVEGSSYEQYF.

The genes are TRBV9 and TRBJ2-7; perhaps TRBD2 as D (6 bases). The CDR3 loop spans 14 amino acids. Germline loops: CDR1 SGDLS, CDR2 YYNGEE. Trimming removed 1 base at V and 2 bases at J, with 10 bases between. The CDR3 sequence is CASSVSGVPYEQYF. The DNA for the CDR3 is TGTGCCAGCAGCGTATCGGGGGTTCCCTACGAGCAGTACTTC.

With regard to this clone: The junction departs from germline at one end; a sequencing error may be responsible. The J gene is TRBJ2-3, the V gene TRBV5-4, with no clear D. This CDR3 is 15 amino acids long. CDR1 and CDR2 from the germline V gene are SGHNT and YYREEE (reference sequence). CDR3 loop: CASSLEVTTTDTRYF. DNA of the CDR3: TGTGCCAGCAGCTTGGAGGTGACGACCACAGATACGCGGTATTTT. Filled out from reference TRBV5-4 and TRBJ2-3, the complete variable domain reads ETGVTQSPTHLIKTRGQQVTLRCSSQSGHNTVSWYQQALGQGPQFIFQYYREEENGRGNFPPRFSGLQFPNYSSELNVNALELDDSALYLCASSLEVTTTDTRYFGPGTRLTVL.

The rearrangement joins TRBV11-2 to TRBJ1-5; TRBD1 agrees at 10 bases. The CDR3 sequence is 16 residues long. CDR1 and CDR2 from the germline V gene are SGHAT and FQNNGV. V gave up 1 base and J gave up 7 bases; unmatched junction bases: 7. Here the CDR3 DNA reads TGTGCCAGCAGCTTAGGGACAGGGGGAGTAGGGCAGCCCCAGCATTTT. Translation gives CASSLGTGGVGQPQHF.

This chain links TRBV18 with TRBJ2-5; TRBD2 agrees at 8 bases. The CDR3 is 17 residues long. J gave up 2 bases and V 3 bases, and 11 bases lay outside the gene matches. Germline V CDR1 and CDR2: KGHSH, LQKENI. CDR3 bases: TGTGCCAGCTCACCGACCGGAGCGGGAGCGGGGCAAGAGACCCAGTACTTC. It specifies CASSPTGAGAGQETQYF.

Points on this clone: The sample has other DNA sequences that encode this CDR3 too. The V call is TRBV5-4, the J call TRBJ1-4, with D unresolved. V gave up 4 bases and J gave up 8 bases, with 12 bases separating them. The CDR3 has 13 residues. The germline CDR1 and CDR2 sequences are SGHNT and YYREEE (reference sequence). The CDR3 region is CASSISDGEKLFF. Here the CDR3 DNA reads TGTGCCAGCAGCATCAGCGACGGAGAAAAACTGTTTTTT. Looking up the rest from reference TRBV5-4 and TRBJ1-4 gives the full variable domain: ETGVTQSPTHLIKTRGQQVTLRCSSQSGHNTVSWYQQALGQGPQFIFQYYREEENGRGNFPPRFSGLQFPNYSSELNVNALELDDSALYLCASSISDGEKLFFGSGTQLSVL.

This clone appeared a single time. The chain uses TRBV19 and TRBJ2-3; TRBD2 matches 7 bases. V was clipped by 7 bases and J by 4 bases; unmatched bases: 11. The length of the CDR3 is 15 residues. CDR1 and CDR2 (germline): LNHDA, SQIVND (reference sequence). In nucleotides, the CDR3 is TGTGCCAGTACCCCCCTGGGAGGGAGACCAGATACGCAGTATTTT. It is translated as CASTPLGGRPDTQYF. Full variable domain (missing parts from reference TRBV19 and TRBJ2-3): DGGITQSPKYLFRKEGQNVTLSCEQNLNHDAMYWYRQDPGQGLRLIYYSQIVNDFQKGDIAEGYSVSREKKESFPLTVTSAQKNPTAFYLCASTPLGGRPDTQYFGPGTRLTVL.

V is TRBV18 and J is TRBJ2-3; D not resolved. V was shortened by 6 bases and J by 3 bases, with 10 bases between the two germline ends. The V gene's germline CDR1 is KGHSH and CDR2 LQKENI. The CDR3 has 13 amino acids. The CDR3 nucleotides are TGTGCCAGCTCCAACCAAGGAACAGATACGCAGTATTTT. Protein product: CASSNQGTDTQYF.

V gene TRBV6-1 combines with J gene TRBJ1-1, with 9 bases aligning to TRBD1. The CDR3 length is 14 residues. The germline CDR1 and CDR2 sequences are MNHNS and SASEGT. After removal of 7 bases from V and 5 bases from J, the junction contained 8 bases not matched to a gene. The CDR3 DNA sequence: TGTGCCAGCACCGAAGGGACAGGGAGGACTGAAGCTTTCTTT. Amino acid sequence: CASTEGTGRTEAFF.

This chain connects TRBV27 to TRBJ2-7; 7 bases are a match to TRBD1. V dropped 4 bases and J dropped 6; count of bases not matched to a gene: 6. Germline V lookup: CDR1 MNHEY, CDR2 SMNVEV (reference sequence). CDR3 length equals 13 residues. The CDR3 DNA reads TGTGCCAGCAGTTGGGAAGACAGGGTCGAGCAGTACTTC. It codes for CASSWEDRVEQYF.

The CDR3 spells CASSLEPSGTYEQYF. CDR3 nucleotides: TGTGCCAGCAGCTTAGAACCTAGCGGGACGTACGAGCAGTACTTC. The rearrangement uses TRBV7-2 and TRBJ2-7; 9 bases align to TRBD2. CDR1 SGHTA and CDR2 FQGNSA come from the germline V gene. The CDR3 contains 15 residues. Trimming at V came to 1 base and at J to 4 bases, leaving 5 bases not matched to a gene.

A word on this clone: The junction does not match germline at one end; this may be a read error. This chain uses TRBV9 with TRBJ1-1; TRBD1 is a possible D gene (6 bases). Germline CDR1 SGDLS, CDR2 YYNGEE. The CDR3 runs to 15 residues. This CDR3 reads CASSATGNANAEAFF. The CDR3 region has the DNA TGTGCCAGCAGCGCAACAGGGAACGCGAACGCTGAAGCTTTCTTT.

The chain combines TRBV6-5 with TRBJ2-2; no reliable D call. The ends were cut back, 7 bases at V and 0 bases at J, with 3 bases in the middle. Germline loops: CDR1 MNHEY, CDR2 SVGAGI. The CDR3 consists of 12 residues. The CDR3 DNA is TGTGCCAGCAAACCGAACACCGGGGAGCTGTTTTTT. It codes for CASKPNTGELFF.

The CDR3 DNA is TGTGCCAGCAGTAGGGGGACTTTTGACGAGCAGTACTTC. Translated: CASSRGTFDEQYF. The chain has TRBV2 and TRBJ2-7; D assignment may be TRBD1 or TRBD2 (6 bases each). V was trimmed by 5 bases and J by 5 bases, leaving 13 bases between them. The CDR3 loop spans 13 amino acids. The germline V gene has CDR1 SNHLY and CDR2 FYNNEI.

V and J are TRBV5-1 and TRBJ1-1; D not resolved. The germline V gene has CDR1 SGHRS and CDR2 YFSETQ. The CDR3 is 15 amino acids. With 0 bases removed from V and 5 bases from J, the gap between germline ends came to 14 bases. The CDR3 coding sequence is TGCGCCAGCAGCTTGGATGCACCCCGAGGGACTGAAGCTTTCTTT. Translated: CASSLDAPRGTEAFF.

CDR3 residues: CASSGLRLFRAYEQYF. The CDR3 DNA reads as TGTGCCAGCAGTGGCCTACGACTGTTCCGCGCCTACGAGCAGTACTTC. The rearrangement joins TRBV25-1 to TRBJ2-7, with D unclear. The CDR3 sequence is 16 residues long. Trimming removed 4 bases at V and 2 bases at J, with 18 bases between. Germline lookup yields CDR1 MGHDK and CDR2 SYGVNS.

The rearrangement links TRBV6-6 to TRBJ2-2; TRBD1 aligns across 8 bases. After removal of 5 bases from V and 1 base from J, the junction contained 6 bases not matched to a gene. The CDR3 contains 16 residues. Germline V gene data show CDR1 as MNHNY and CDR2 as SVGAGI (reference sequence). The CDR3 coding sequence is TGTGCCAGCAGTACCCAGGGGGCGGGGAACACCGGGGAGCTGTTTTTT. Its protein is CASSTQGAGNTGELFF.

The chain joins TRBV4-1 to TRBJ2-2; D gene uncertain. Germline assignment: CDR1 MGHRA and CDR2 YSYEKL. V shed 0 bases and J shed 1 base, with 6 bases lying between them. The CDR3 consists of 15 residues. In DNA, the CDR3 is TGCGCCAGCAGCCAAGATGGGCTGAACACCGGGGAGCTGTTTTTT. It is translated as CASSQDGLNTGELFF.

As regards this clone: The sample has other DNA sequences that encode this CDR3 too. The V and J genes are TRBV4-3 and TRBJ2-7, with D possibly TRBD1 on 5 matching bases. The CDR3 totals 14 residues. Germline lookup yields CDR1 LGHNA and CDR2 YSLEER. V lost 0 bases, J lost 1 base, and 7 bases lay in between. The chain's CDR3 is CASSQEPGSYEQYF. CDR3 in DNA: TGCGCCAGCAGCCAAGAACCAGGGTCCTACGAGCAGTACTTC.

The chain joins TRBV5-4 to TRBJ2-2; 10 bases line up with TRBD2. J lost 4 bases, V lost 4 bases, and 7 bases had no gene match. CDR3 length: 16 residues. CDR1 is SGHNT, CDR2 YYREEE, per germline (reference sequence). CDR3 in amino acids: CASSKLAGGTTGELFF. In DNA, the CDR3 is TGTGCCAGCAGCAAATTAGCGGGAGGTACCACCGGGGAGCTGTTTTTT.

The chain couples TRBV14 to TRBJ1-6; no reliable D call. CDR1 SGHDN and CDR2 FVKESK come from the germline V gene. The V end was cut by 1 base, the J end by 11 bases, with 15 bases between. The CDR3 runs to 15 residues. CDR3 bases: TGTGCCAGCAGCCAAGCTAGTCCGGCGAAACCACCCCTCCACTTT. Protein product: CASSQASPAKPPLHF.

Concerning this clone: Other DNA sequences within the sample encode an identical CDR3. V gene TRBV5-5 combines with J gene TRBJ1-1, with D possibly TRBD1 on 5 matching bases. V lost 4 bases to trimming and J lost 1 base, with 11 bases between them. Germline V gene lookup returns CDR1 SGHKS and CDR2 YYEKEE (reference sequence). CDR3 length: 14 residues. The CDR3 sequence is CASSGGTANTEAFF. The DNA of the CDR3 is TGTGCCAGCAGCGGCGGGACGGCGAACACTGAAGCTTTCTTT. The variable domain in full, with the rest retrieved from reference TRBV5-5 and TRBJ1-1, is DAGVTQSPTHLIKTRGQQVTLRCSPISGHKSVSWYQQVLGQGPQFIFQYYEKEERGRGNFPDRFSARQFPNYSSELNVNALLLGDSALYLCASSGGTANTEAFFGQGTRLTVV.

The J gene is TRBJ2-3, the V gene TRBV30; 7 nucleotides match TRBD1. J lost 2 bases, V lost 5 bases, and 4 bases had no gene match. The CDR3 is 13 residues long. In germline, CDR1 is GTSNPN, CDR2 SVGIG (reference sequence). CDR3: CAWGTAPTDTQYF. CDR3 bases: TGTGCCTGGGGGACAGCGCCCACAGATACGCAGTATTTT.

About this clone: The same CDR3 is also encoded by other DNA sequences in this sample. This chain uses TRBV5-1 with TRBJ1-1; 7 nucleotides agree with TRBD1. The CDR3 covers 14 residues. From germline, CDR1 is SGHRS and CDR2 YFSETQ. With V trimmed by 4 bases and J by 0 bases, 3 bases remained unmatched. As DNA, the CDR3 is TGCGCCAGCAGCAGGGACAGTATGAACACTGAAGCTTTCTTT. Its protein is CASSRDSMNTEAFF.

The chain uses TRBV28 and TRBJ1-2; D perhaps matches TRBD1 (6 bases). The CDR3 covers 15 residues. Trimming took 3 bases from V and 8 from J, leaving 19 bases between them. Germline values: CDR1 MDHEN, CDR2 SYDVKM. The CDR3 is CASSFRGLKPMGYTF. Here the CDR3 DNA reads TGTGCCAGCAGTTTTCGGGGGCTTAAGCCCATGGGCTACACCTTC.

This sequence joins TRBV6-1 and TRBJ1-1, with TRBD1 as a possible D gene (5 bases). Germline CDR1 MNHNS, CDR2 SASEGT. CDR3 length equals 14 residues. Trimming left V 6 bases short and J 3 bases short, with 14 bases between. CDR3 sequence: CASSHKSGDTEAFF. The DNA of the CDR3 is TGTGCCAGCAGCCATAAATCGGGGGACACTGAAGCTTTCTTT.

This chain uses TRBV19 with TRBJ2-7; 7 nucleotides match TRBD1. Per the germline V gene, CDR1 is LNHDA and CDR2 is SQIVND (reference sequence). The junction had 10 bases not matched to a gene; V was cut back by 9 bases and J by 5 bases. There are 13 residues in the CDR3. CDR3 nucleotide sequence: TGTGCCAGCGCCATCGGGACAGCTGACGAGCAGTACTTC. This translates into CASAIGTADEQYF.

This clone occurred a few times. Other DNA sequences in the sample encode the same CDR3. This chain connects TRBV28 to TRBJ1-1, with no clear D. V gave up 1 base and J gave up 0 bases, with 3 bases separating them. The CDR3 consists of 13 residues. Germline V gene sequence: CDR1 MDHEN, CDR2 SYDVKM. The CDR3 DNA sequence: TGTGCCAGCAGTTTATTAGTGAACACTGAAGCTTTCTTT. Translated: CASSLLVNTEAFF.